This T cell receptor (beta chain) comes out of a study of T cell responses to AZD1222 COVID-19 vaccine. Whole-study findings and limits: Just a handful of AZD1222 recipients were seropositive at baseline. Spike-specific TCR repertoires showed rising breadth and depth after two AZD1222 doses.

CDR3 length: 14 amino acids. The germline CDR1 and CDR2 sequences are LGHNA and YNFKEQ. Trimming left V 0 bases short and J 7 bases short, with 12 bases between. TCRdb's copy holds only in-frame clones and misses some; the assay was immunoSEQ multiplex PCR. The sample records about 160,000 clones, about 88% being singletons. As for this clone: No antigen is known for it.

Sample: peripheral blood, taken on day 0 of AZD1222 vaccination. V gene TRBV4-2 combines with J gene TRBJ1-2; TRBD1 might be the D (6 bases). The receptor was derived from an adult in good health. The CDR3 bases are TGTGCCAGCAGCCAAGAAGGGGGTCTTGGTGGCTACACCTTC. It specifies CASSQEGGLGGYTF.